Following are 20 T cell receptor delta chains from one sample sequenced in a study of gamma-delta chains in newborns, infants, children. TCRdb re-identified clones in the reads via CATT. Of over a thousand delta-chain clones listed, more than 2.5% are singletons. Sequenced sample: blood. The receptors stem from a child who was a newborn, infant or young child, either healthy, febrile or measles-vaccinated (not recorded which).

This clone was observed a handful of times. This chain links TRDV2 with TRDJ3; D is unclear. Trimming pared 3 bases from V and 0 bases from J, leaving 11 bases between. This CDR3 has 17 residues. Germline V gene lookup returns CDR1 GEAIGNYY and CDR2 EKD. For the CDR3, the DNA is TGTGCCTGTGACTCTGTACTCAGCTCCTGGGACACCCGACAGATGTTTTTC. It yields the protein CACDSVLSSWDTRQMFF.

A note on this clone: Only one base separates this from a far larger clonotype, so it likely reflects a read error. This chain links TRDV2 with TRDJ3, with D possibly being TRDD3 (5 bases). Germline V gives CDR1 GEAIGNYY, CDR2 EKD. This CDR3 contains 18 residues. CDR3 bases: TGTGCCTGTGACACCGCCTGGGTAAGCTCCTGGGAAACCCGACAGATGTTTTTC. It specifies CACDTAWVSSWETRQMFF.

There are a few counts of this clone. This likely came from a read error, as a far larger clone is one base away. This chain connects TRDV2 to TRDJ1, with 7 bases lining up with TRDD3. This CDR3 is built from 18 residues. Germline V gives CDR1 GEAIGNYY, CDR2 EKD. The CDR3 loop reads CACDTLGVDRSYTDKPIF. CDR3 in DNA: TGTGCCTGTGACACTCTGGGGGTTGACCGATCGTACACCGATAAACCCATCTTT.

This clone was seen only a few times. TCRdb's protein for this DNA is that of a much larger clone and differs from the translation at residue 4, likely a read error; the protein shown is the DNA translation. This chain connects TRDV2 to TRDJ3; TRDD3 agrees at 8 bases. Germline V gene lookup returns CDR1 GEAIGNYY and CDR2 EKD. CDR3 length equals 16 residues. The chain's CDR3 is CACGTWGTWDTRQMFF. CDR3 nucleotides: TGTGCCTGTGGCACCTGGGGGACCTGGGACACCCGACAGATGTTTTTC.

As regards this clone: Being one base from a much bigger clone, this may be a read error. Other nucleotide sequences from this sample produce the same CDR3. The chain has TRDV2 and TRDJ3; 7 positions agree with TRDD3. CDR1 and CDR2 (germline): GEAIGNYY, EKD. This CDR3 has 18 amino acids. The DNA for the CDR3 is TGCGCCTGTGACACCTGGGGGCTGAGCTCCTGGGACACCCGACAGATGTTTTTC. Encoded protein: CACDTWGLSSWDTRQMFF.

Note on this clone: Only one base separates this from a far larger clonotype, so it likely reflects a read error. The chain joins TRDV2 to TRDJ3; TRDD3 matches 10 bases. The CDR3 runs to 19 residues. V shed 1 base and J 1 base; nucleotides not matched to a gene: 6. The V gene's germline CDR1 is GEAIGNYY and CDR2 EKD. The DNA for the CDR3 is TGTGCCTGTGACACTGGGGGATACTGGAGATCCTGGGACACCCGACAGATGTTTTTC. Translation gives CACDTGGYWRSWDTRQMFF.

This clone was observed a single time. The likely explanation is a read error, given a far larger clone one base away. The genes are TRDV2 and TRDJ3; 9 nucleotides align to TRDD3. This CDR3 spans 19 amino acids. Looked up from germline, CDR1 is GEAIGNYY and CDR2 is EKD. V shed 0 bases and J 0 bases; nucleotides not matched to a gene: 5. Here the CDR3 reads CACDTALGDSSWDTRQMFF. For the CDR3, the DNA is TGTGCCTGTGACACCGCTTTGGGGGATAGCTCCTGGGACACCCGACAGATGTTTTTC.

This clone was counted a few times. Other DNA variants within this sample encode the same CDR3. The CDR3 protein is CACDTGGYAAQLFF. CDR3 in DNA: TGTGCCTGTGACACTGGGGGATACGCAGCACAACTCTTCTTT. This chain uses TRDV2 with TRDJ2, with TRDD3 matching 11 bases. Germline V CDR1 and CDR2: GEAIGNYY, EKD. CDR3 length: 14 residues. The V gene end was trimmed by 1 base and the J gene end by 6 bases; junction bases not matched to a gene: 0.

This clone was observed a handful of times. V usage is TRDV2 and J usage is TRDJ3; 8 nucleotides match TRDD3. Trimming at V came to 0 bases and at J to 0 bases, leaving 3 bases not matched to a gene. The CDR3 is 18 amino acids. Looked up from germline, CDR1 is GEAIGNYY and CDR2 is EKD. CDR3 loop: CACDTLLGASWDTRQMFF. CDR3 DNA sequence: TGTGCCTGTGACACCTTACTGGGGGCCTCCTGGGACACCCGACAGATGTTTTTC.

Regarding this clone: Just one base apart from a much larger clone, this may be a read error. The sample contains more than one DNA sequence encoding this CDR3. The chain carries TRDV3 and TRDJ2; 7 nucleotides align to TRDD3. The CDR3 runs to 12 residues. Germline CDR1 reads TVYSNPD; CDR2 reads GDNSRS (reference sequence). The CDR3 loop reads CAFGGMTAQLFF. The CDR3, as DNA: TGTGCCTTTGGGGGGATGACGGCACAACTCTTCTTT.

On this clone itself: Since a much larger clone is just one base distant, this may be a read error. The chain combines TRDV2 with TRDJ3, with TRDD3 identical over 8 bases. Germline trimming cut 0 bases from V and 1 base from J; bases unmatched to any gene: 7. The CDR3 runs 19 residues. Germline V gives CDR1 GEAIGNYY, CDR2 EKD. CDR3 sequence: CACDTMGDWTSWDTRQMFF. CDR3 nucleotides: TGTGCCTGTGACACCATGGGGGATTGGACATCCTGGGACACCCGACAGATGTTTTTC.

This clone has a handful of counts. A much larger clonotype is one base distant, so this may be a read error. This CDR3 reads CACDGMGDMTSSWDTRQMFF. DNA for the CDR3: TGTGCCTGTGACGGAATGGGGGATATGACAAGCTCCTGGGACACCCGACAGATGTTTTTC. The chain carries TRDV2 and TRDJ3; 9 bases line up with TRDD3. The V gene end was trimmed by 3 bases and the J gene end by 0 bases; junction bases not matched to a gene: 11. This CDR3 region has 20 residues. Germline V lookup: CDR1 GEAIGNYY, CDR2 EKD.

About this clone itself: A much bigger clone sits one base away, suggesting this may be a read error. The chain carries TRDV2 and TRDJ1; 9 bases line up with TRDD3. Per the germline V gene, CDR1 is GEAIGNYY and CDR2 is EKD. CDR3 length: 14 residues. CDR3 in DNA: TGTGCCTGTTACACCCTACTGGGGGACGATAAACTCATCTTT. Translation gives CACYTLLGDDKLIF.

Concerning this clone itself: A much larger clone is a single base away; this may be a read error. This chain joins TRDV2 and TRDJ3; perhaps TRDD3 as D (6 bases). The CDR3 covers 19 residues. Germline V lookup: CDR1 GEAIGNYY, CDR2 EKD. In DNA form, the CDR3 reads TGTGCCTGTGACACCATGGGGGGTACGAGCTCCCGGGACACCCGACAGATGTTTTTC. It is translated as CACDTMGGTSSRDTRQMFF.

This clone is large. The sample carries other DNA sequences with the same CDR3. The CDR3 bases are TGTGCCTGTGACACCGTACTGGGGGATACCTGGGACACCCGACAGATGTTTTTC. It encodes CACDTVLGDTWDTRQMFF. The chain carries TRDV2 and TRDJ3; 11 bases agree with TRDD3. Per germline, CDR1 GEAIGNYY and CDR2 EKD. Germline trimming cut 0 bases from V and 2 bases from J; bases unmatched to any gene: 2. This CDR3 is built from 18 residues.

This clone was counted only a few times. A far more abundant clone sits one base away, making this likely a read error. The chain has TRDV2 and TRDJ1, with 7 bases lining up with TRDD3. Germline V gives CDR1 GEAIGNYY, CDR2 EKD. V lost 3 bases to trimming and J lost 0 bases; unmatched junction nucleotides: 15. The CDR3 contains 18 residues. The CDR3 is CACDAVGRGIEYTDKLIF. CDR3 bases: TGTGCCTGTGACGCCGTGGGCCGGGGGATCGAGTACACCGATAAACTCATCTTT.

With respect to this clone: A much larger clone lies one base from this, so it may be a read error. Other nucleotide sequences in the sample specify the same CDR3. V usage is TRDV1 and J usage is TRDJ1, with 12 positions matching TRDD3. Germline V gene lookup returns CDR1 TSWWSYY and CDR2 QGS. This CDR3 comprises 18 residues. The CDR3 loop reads CALGEFCMAAGGYGVLIF. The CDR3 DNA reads TGTGCTCTCGGGGAATTTTGCATGGCCGCTGGGGGATACGGGGTACTCATCTTT.

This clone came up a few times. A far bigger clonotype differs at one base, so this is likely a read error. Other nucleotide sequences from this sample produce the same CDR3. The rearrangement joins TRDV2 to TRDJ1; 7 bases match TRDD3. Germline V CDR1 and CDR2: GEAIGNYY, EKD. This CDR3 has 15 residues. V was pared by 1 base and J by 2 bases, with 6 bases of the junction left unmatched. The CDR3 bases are TGTGCCTGTGACACACTGGGGTCCTTGACCGATAAACTCATCTTT. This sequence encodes CACDTLGSLTDKLIF.

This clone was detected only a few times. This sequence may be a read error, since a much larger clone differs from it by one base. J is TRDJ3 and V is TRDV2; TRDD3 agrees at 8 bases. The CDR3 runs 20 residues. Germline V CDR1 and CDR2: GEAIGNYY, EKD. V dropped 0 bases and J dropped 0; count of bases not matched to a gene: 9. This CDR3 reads CACDTVLGGPSSWDTRQMFF. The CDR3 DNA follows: TGTGCCTGTGACACCGTACTGGGGGGTCCTAGCTCCTGGGACACCCGACAGATGTTTTTC.

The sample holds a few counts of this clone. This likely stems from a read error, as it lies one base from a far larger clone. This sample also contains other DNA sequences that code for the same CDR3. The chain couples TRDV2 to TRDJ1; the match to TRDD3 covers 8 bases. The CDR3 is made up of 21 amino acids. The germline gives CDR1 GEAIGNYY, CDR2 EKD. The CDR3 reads CACDTVALPAGDKRDTDKLIF. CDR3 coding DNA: TGTGCCTGTGACACCGTGGCCCTCCCGGCGGGGGATAAAAGGGACACCGATAAACTTATCTTT.